This T cell receptor beta chain is from a study of cytomegalovirus exposure and HLA in healthy donors. Germline V gene data show CDR1 as MNHNS and CDR2 as SASEGT. The CDR3 has 14 residues. V lost 4 bases, J lost 2 bases, and 3 bases stayed unmatched. Vbeta (60) and Jbeta (13) primers were used in the PCR. Sequencing used immunoSEQ multiplex PCR; TCRdb keeps in-frame clones, though not all of them. The table includes 90,000 to 120,000 clones, around 72% detected once. This clone was counted only a few times. The receptor was derived from a woman between 40 and 55 years old in good health and CMV-seropositive. The chain couples TRBV6-1 to TRBJ2-5; 8 bases are a match to TRBD1. Material for sequencing was PBMCs. The DNA for the CDR3 is TGTGCCAGCAGTGGGACAGGGAGGCAAGAGACCCAGTACTTC. Translated: CASSGTGRQETQYF.